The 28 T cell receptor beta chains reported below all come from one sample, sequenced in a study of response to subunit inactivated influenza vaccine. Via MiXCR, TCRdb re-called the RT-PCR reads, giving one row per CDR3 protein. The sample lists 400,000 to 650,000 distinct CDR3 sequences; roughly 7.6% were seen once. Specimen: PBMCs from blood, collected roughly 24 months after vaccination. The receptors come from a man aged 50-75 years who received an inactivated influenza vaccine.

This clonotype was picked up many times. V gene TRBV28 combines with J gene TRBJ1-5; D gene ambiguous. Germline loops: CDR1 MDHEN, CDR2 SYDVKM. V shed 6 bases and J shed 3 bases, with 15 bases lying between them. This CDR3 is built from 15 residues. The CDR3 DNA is TGTGCCAGCAGCCTGATACCCAACTCCAATCAGCCCCAGCATTTT. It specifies CASSLIPNSNQPQHF.

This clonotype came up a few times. CDR3 DNA sequence: TGTGCCAGCAGTCCACGAGGGGGCTCGGATGAGCAGTTCTTC. This codes for CASSPRGGSDEQFF. V is TRBV6-4 and J is TRBJ2-1; 7 bases are a match to TRBD1. Germline CDR1 is MRHNA and CDR2 is SNTAGT. The CDR3 length is 14 residues. The J segment lost 8 bases and the V segment lost 5 bases, leaving 9 bases of the junction unmatched.

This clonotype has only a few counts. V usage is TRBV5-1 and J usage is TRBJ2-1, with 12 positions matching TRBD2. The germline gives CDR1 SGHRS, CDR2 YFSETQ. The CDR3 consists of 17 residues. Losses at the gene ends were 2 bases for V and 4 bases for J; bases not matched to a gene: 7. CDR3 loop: CASSLTSGGPRYNEQFF. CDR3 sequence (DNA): TGCGCCAGCAGCTTAACTAGCGGGGGGCCGAGATACAATGAGCAGTTCTTC.

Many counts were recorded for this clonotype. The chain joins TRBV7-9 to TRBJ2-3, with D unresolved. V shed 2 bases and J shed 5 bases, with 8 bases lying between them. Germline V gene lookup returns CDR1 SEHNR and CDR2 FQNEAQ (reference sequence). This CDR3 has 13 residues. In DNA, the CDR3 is TGTGCCAGCAGCTTATTATCCCAAGATACGCAGTATTTT. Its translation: CASSLLSQDTQYF.

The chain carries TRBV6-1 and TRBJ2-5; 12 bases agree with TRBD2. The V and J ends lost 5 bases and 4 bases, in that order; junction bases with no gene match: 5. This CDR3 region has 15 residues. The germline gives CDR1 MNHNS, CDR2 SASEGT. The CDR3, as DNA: TGTGCCAGCAGTCCCGGACTAGCGGGGATAGAGACCCAGTACTTC. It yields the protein CASSPGLAGIETQYF.

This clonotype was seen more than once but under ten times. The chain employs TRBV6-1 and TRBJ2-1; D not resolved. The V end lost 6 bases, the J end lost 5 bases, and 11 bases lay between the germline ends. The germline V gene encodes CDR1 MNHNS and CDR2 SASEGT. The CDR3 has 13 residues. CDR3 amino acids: CASSRSVNNEQFF. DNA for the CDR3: TGTGCCAGCAGCCGGTCGGTCAACAATGAGCAGTTCTTC.

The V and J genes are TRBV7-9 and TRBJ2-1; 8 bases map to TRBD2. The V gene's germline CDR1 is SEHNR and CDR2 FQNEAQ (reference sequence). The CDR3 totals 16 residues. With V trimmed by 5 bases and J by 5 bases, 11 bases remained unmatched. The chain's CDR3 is CASSQPRGGANNEQFF. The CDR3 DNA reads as TGTGCCAGCAGCCAACCTCGGGGGGGGGCTAACAATGAGCAGTTCTTC.

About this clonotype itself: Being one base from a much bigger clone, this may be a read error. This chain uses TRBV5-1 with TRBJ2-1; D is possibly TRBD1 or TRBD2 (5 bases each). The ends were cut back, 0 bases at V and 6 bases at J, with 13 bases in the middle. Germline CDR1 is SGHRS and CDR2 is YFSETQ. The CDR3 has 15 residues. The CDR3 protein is CASSLAGRGINEQFF. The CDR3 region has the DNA TGCGCCAGCAGCTTGGCGGGACGGGGTATCAATGAGCAGTTCTTC.

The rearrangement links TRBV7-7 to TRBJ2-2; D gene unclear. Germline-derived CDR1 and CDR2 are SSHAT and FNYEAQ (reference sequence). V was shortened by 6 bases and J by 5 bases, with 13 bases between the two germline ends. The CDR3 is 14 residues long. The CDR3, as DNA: TGTGCCAGCAGTCCCAGACTTGGGACCGGGGAGCTGTTTTTT. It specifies CASSPRLGTGELFF.

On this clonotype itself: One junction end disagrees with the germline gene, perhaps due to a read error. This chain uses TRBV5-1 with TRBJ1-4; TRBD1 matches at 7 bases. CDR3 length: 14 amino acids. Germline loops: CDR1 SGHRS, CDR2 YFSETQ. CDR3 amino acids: CVSSLRGLGEKLFF. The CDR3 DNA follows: TGCGTCAGCAGCTTGAGGGGGCTCGGTGAAAAACTGTTTTTT.

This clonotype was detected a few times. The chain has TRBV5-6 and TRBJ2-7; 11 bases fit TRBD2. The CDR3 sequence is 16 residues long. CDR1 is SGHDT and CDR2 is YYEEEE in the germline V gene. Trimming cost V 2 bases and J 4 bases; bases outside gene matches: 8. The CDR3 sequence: CASSFGLAGGSYEQYF. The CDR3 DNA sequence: TGTGCCAGCAGCTTTGGCCTAGCGGGAGGCTCGTACGAGCAGTACTTC. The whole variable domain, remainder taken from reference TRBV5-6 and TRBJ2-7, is DAGVTQSPTHLIKTRGQQVTLRCSPKSGHDTVSWYQQALGQGPQFIFQYYEEEERQRGNFPDRFSGHQFPNYSSELNVNALLLGDSALYLCASSFGLAGGSYEQYFGPGTRLTVT.

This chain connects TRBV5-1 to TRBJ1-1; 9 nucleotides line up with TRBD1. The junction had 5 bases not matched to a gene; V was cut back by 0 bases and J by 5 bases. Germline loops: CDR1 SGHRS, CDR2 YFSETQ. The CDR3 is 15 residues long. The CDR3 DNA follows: TGCGCCAGCAGCTTGGAGGGACAGGGCTATACTGAAGCTTTCTTT. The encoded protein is CASSLEGQGYTEAFF. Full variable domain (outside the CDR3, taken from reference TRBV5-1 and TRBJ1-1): KAGVTQTPRYLIKTRGQQVTLSCSPISGHRSVSWYQQTPGQGLQFLFEYFSETQRNKGNFPGRFSGRQFSNSRSEMNVSTLELGDSALYLCASSLEGQGYTEAFFGQGTRLTVV.

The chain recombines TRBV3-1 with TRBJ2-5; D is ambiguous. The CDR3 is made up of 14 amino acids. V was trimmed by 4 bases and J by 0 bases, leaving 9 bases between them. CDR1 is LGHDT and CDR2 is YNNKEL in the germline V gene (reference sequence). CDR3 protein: CASSRPMDQETQYF. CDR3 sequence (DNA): TGTGCCAGCAGCCGCCCCATGGACCAAGAGACCCAGTACTTC.

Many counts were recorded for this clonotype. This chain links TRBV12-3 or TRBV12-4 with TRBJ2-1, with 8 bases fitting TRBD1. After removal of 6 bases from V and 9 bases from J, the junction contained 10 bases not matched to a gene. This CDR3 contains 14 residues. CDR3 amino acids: CASRPGQAYSEQFF. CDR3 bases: TGTGCCAGCAGGCCGGGACAGGCATATAGTGAGCAGTTCTTC.

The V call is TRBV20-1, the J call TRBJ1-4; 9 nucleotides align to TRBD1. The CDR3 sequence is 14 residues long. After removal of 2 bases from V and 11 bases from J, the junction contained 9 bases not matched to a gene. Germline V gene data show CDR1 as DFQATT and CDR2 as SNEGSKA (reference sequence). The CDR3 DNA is TGCAGTGCTAGAAAGGACAGGGGAATGGGGAAACTGTTTTTT. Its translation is CSARKDRGMGKLFF.

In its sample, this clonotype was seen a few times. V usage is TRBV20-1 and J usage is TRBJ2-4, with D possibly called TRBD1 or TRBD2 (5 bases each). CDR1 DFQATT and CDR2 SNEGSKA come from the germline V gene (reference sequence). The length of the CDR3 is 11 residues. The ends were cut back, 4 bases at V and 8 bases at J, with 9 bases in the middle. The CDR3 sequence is CSATVGDIQYF. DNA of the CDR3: TGCAGTGCTACAGTGGGGGACATTCAGTACTTC.

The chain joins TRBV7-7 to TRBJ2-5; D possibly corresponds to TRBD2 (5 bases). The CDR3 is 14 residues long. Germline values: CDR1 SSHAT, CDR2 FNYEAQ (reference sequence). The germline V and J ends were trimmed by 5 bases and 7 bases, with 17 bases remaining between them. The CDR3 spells CASSLGGLSATQYF. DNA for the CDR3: TGTGCCAGCAGCCTCGGCGGACTGTCAGCGACCCAGTACTTC.

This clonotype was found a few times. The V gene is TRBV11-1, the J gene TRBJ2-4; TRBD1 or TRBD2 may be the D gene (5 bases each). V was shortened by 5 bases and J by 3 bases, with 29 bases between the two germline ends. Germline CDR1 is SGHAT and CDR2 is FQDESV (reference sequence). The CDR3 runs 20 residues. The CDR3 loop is CASSLNLWDVGGRGKNIQYF. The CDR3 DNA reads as TGTGCCAGCAGCCTCAATCTTTGGGACGTAGGAGGTCGGGGCAAAAACATTCAGTACTTC.

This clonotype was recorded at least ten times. This chain's CDR3 is CASSQGQGPWDTEAFF. The CDR3, as DNA: TGCGCCAGCAGCCAAGGACAGGGCCCTTGGGACACTGAAGCTTTCTTT. The J gene is TRBJ1-1, the V gene TRBV4-3; 7 bases line up with TRBD1. With V trimmed by 1 base and J by 3 bases, 8 bases remained unmatched. Looked up from germline, CDR1 is LGHNA and CDR2 is YSLEER. The CDR3 extends over 16 amino acids.

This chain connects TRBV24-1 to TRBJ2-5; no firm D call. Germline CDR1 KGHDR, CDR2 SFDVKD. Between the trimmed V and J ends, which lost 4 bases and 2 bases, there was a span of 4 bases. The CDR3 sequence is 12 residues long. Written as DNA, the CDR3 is TGTGCCACCAGTGACCTGCAAGAGACCCAGTACTTC. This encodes CATSDLQETQYF.

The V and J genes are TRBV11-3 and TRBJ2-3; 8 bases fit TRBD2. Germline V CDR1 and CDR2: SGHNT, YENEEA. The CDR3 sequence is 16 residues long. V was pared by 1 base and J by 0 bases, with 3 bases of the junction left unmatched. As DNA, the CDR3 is TGTGCCAGCAGCTTAGGAAAGCGGGAGAGCACAGATACGCAGTATTTT. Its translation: CASSLGKRESTDTQYF.

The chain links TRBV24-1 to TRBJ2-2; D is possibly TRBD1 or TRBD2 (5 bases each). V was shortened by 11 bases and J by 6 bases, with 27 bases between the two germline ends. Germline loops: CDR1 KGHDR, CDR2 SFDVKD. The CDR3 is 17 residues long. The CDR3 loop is CASGGGASRDGAGELFF. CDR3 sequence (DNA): TGTGCCAGTGGAGGAGGAGCTAGCAGGGATGGCGCCGGGGAGCTGTTTTTT.

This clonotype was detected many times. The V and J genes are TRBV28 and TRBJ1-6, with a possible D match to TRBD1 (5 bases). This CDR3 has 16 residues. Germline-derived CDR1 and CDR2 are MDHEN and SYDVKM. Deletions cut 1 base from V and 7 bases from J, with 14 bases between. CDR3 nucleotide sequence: TGTGCCAGCAGTTTATCAGGGTTGGTTCAGAATTCACCCCTCCACTTT. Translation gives CASSLSGLVQNSPLHF. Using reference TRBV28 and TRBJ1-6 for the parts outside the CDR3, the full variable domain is DVKVTQSSRYLVKRTGEKVFLECVQDMDHENMFWYRQDPGLGLRLIYFSYDVKMKEKGDIPEGYSVSREKKERFSLILESASTNQTSMYLCASSLSGLVQNSPLHFGNGTRLTVT.

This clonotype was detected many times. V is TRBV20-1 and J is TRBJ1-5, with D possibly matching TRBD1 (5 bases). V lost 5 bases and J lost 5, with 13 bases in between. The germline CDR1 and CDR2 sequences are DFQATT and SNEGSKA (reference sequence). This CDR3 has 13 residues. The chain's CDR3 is CSARRGNDQPQHF. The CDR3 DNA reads TGCAGTGCTCGGCGGGGGAACGATCAGCCCCAGCATTTT.

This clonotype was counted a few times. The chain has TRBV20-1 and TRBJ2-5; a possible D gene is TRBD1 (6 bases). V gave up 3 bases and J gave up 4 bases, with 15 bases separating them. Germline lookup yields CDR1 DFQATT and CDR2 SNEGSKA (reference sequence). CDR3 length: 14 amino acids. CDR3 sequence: CSARGARAGETQYF. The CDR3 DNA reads TGCAGTGCTAGGGGGGCTCGCGCGGGAGAGACCCAGTACTTC.

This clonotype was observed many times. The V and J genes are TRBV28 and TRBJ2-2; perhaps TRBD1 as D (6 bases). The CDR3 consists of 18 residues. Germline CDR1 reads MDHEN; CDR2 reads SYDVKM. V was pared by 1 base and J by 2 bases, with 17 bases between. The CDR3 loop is CASSLLIIAGTNTGELFF. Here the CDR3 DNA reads TGTGCCAGCAGTTTATTGATTATCGCCGGGACAAACACCGGGGAGCTGTTTTTT.

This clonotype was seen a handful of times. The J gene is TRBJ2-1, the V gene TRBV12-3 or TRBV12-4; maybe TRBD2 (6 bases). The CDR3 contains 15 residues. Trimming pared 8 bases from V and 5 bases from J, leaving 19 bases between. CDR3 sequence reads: CASQSRSGLNNEQFF. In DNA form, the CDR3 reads TGTGCCAGCCAAAGTAGGAGCGGGCTAAACAATGAGCAGTTCTTC.

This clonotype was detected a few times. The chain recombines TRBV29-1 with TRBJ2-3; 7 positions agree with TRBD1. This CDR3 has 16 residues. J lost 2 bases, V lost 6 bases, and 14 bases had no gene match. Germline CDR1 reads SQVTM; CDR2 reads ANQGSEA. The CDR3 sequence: CSVANRGPPSTDTQYF. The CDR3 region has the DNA TGCAGCGTGGCAAACAGGGGTCCCCCTTCCACAGATACGCAGTATTTT.